Included here is one TCR beta chain sequence, with context. Antigen unknown. CDR3 size: 14 residues. Germline values: CDR1 MDHEN, CDR2 SYDVKM. Unmatched junction bases numbered 5, after V lost 3 bases and J lost 5 bases. Template switching created a universal primer site, and the cDNA included unique molecular identifiers. Via MiXCR, TCRdb re-called the 5' RACE reads, giving one row per CDR3 protein. Found here are 400,000 to 600,000 distinct CDR3 sequences, approximately 20% of them singletons; the top ten hold roughly 0.5%. This record comes from a study of identical twins. General observations from the study: Abundant beta clonotypes from cord blood had fewer insertions, unlike memory repertoires, which showed none.

Each donor was a healthy Caucasian. This same sample was also taken into another study, of yellow fever vaccine responses in identical twins.

This clonotype originated in a woman between 18 and 29 years old in good health. V gene TRBV28 combines with J gene TRBJ2-7; 9 nucleotides align to TRBD1. The sample comprised CD4+ T cells sorted from blood. The CDR3 protein is CASSFGDRVHEQYF. The DNA of the CDR3 is TGTGCCAGCAGTTTCGGGGACAGGGTTCACGAGCAGTACTTC. The full variable domain, with the rest looked up from reference TRBV28 and TRBJ2-7, is DVKVTQSSRYLVKRTGEKVFLECVQDMDHENMFWYRQDPGLGLRLIYFSYDVKMKEKGDIPEGYSVSREKKERFSLILESASTNQTSMYLCASSFGDRVHEQYFGPGTRLTVT.